What follows are 28 T cell receptor beta chains derived from one specimen sequenced in a study of shared clonotypes between healthy human individuals. Profiled with immunoSEQ multiplex PCR; TCRdb holds only in-frame clones, not every one. The sample yields 2 million to 3 million clones, over 85% seen once. Sequencing used naive CD4+ T cells from PBMCs. Subset denoted: CD45RA+ positively selected. These receptors all stem from a man aged 18 to 29 in good health. Some clones in this sample may be carry-over from other donors' samples.

The rearrangement joins TRBV15 to TRBJ2-1, with D unresolved. The ends were cut back, 3 bases at V and 6 bases at J, with 3 bases in the middle. The germline V gene has CDR1 LNHNV and CDR2 YYDKDF (reference sequence). The CDR3 contains 11 residues. The CDR3 region is CATSSGNEQFF. CDR3 DNA sequence: TGTGCCACCAGCAGCGGCAATGAGCAGTTCTTC.

This clone was picked up one time. One end of the junction does not line up with germline, which may come from a read error. The chain carries TRBV6-5 and TRBJ2-3; D is unclear. Germline lookup yields CDR1 MNHEY and CDR2 SVGAGI. The CDR3 totals 8 residues. CDR3 nucleotide sequence: TGTGCCAGCCATAAGCCCGTTTTT. Encoded protein: CASHKPVF.

The rearrangement uses TRBV6-4 and TRBJ2-7; the D gene is possibly TRBD2 (5 bases). This CDR3 contains 15 residues. The V and J ends lost 7 bases and 5 bases respectively, with 21 bases between them. Germline V gives CDR1 MRHNA, CDR2 SNTAGT. The CDR3 is CASNPARGLRDEQYF. The CDR3 nucleotides are TGTGCCAGCAACCCAGCTAGAGGGCTTAGGGACGAGCAGTACTTC.

This chain connects TRBV7-9 to TRBJ2-5, with 8 bases fitting TRBD2. The CDR3 is 14 amino acids. The V gene's germline CDR1 is SEHNR and CDR2 FQNEAQ (reference sequence). V lost 8 bases and J lost 2; bases outside the gene matches: 7. DNA of the CDR3: TGTGCCAGCGCCCATCCGGGAGGGCAAGAGACCCAGTACTTC. It specifies CASAHPGGQETQYF.

Only a few counts were recorded for this clone. Other DNA sequences in the sample encode the same CDR3. The chain has TRBV28 and TRBJ1-2, with a possible D match to TRBD1 (5 bases). The V end was cut by 3 bases, the J end by 2 bases, with 7 bases between. The length of the CDR3 is 13 residues. In germline, CDR1 is MDHEN, CDR2 SYDVKM. CDR3 loop: CASSFGGNYGYTF. Here the CDR3 DNA reads TGTGCCAGCAGTTTCGGGGGGAACTATGGCTACACCTTC.

The chain employs TRBV7-2 and TRBJ1-1, with D perhaps TRBD1 (5 bases). Germline V gives CDR1 SGHTA, CDR2 FQGNSA. Between the trimmed V and J ends, which lost 1 base and 8 bases, there was a span of 14 bases. The CDR3 runs to 14 residues. The CDR3 region has the DNA TGTGCCAGCAGCTTAGAGATTTCCCGGGACGAAGCTTTCTTT. Translated, it gives CASSLEISRDEAFF.

This chain connects TRBV11-1 to TRBJ2-3; D ambiguous. Trimming removed 1 base at V and 8 bases at J, with 10 bases between. In germline, CDR1 is SGHAT, CDR2 FQDESV (reference sequence). The CDR3 sequence is 13 residues long. This CDR3 is CASSLESSGTQYF. The CDR3, as DNA: TGTGCCAGCAGCTTAGAAAGTTCGGGTACGCAGTATTTT.

The chain uses TRBV18 and TRBJ2-3; D not certain. The germline V gene encodes CDR1 KGHSH and CDR2 LQKENI. The ends were cut back, 3 bases at V and 0 bases at J, with 7 bases in the middle. The CDR3 totals 14 residues. CDR3 protein: CASSPNPSTDTQYF. The CDR3 DNA reads as TGTGCCAGCTCACCCAACCCTAGCACAGATACGCAGTATTTT. Together with reference TRBV18 and TRBJ2-3, the CDR3 gives the full variable domain: NAGVMQNPRHLVRRRGQEARLRCSPMKGHSHVYWYRQLPEEGLKFMVYLQKENIIDESGMPKERFSAEFPKEGPSILRIQQVVRGDSAAYFCASSPNPSTDTQYFGPGTRLTVL.

V usage is TRBV5-8 and J usage is TRBJ2-1, with D maybe TRBD2 (5 bases). Trimming took 5 bases from V and 2 from J, leaving 20 bases between them. Germline lookup yields CDR1 SGHTS and CDR2 YDEGEE. The CDR3 loop spans 17 amino acids. In DNA, the CDR3 is TGTGCCAGCAGACGTGGCTTTGGGGAGTGGGCCTACAATGAGCAGTTCTTC. Protein product: CASRRGFGEWAYNEQFF.

This clone occurred once. The sample has other DNA sequences that encode this CDR3 too. This chain connects TRBV7-2 to TRBJ2-7, with unresolved D. The CDR3 consists of 14 residues. The V and J ends lost 1 base and 1 base respectively, with 8 bases between them. The germline V gene has CDR1 SGHTA and CDR2 FQGNSA. CDR3 loop: CASSLVVSSYEQYF. The CDR3 region has the DNA TGTGCCAGCAGCTTAGTTGTCAGTTCCTACGAGCAGTACTTC.

The CDR3 DNA is TGCGCCAGCAGCCTATCCGGGTCCCTTGGGGGCTACACCTTC. Its translation is CASSLSGSLGGYTF. The rearrangement links TRBV4-3 to TRBJ1-2; D gene uncertain. The CDR3 runs 14 residues. The V end was cut by 4 bases, the J end by 8 bases, with 17 bases between. The germline gives CDR1 LGHNA, CDR2 YSLEER.

This rearrangement joins TRBV2 to TRBJ1-1; a weak D match, TRBD1 (5 bases). The length of the CDR3 is 16 residues. Deletions cut 6 bases from V and 1 base from J, with 18 bases between. From germline, CDR1 is SNHLY and CDR2 FYNNEI. In nucleotides, the CDR3 is TGTGCCAGCAGCAAGCAACCGGGACGGAGGAACACTGAAGCTTTCTTT. Amino acid sequence: CASSKQPGRRNTEAFF.

This chain connects TRBV12-5 to TRBJ2-1; 8 positions match TRBD2. The CDR3 totals 14 residues. The ends lost 7 bases at V and 4 bases at J; junction bases unmatched: 6. Per the germline V gene, CDR1 is LGHNT and CDR2 is FRNRAP. For the CDR3, the DNA is TGTGCTAGTGCAAAAAGACTAGCGTACAATGAGCAGTTCTTC. Amino acids: CASAKRLAYNEQFF.

This chain uses TRBV27 with TRBJ1-1; D perhaps matches TRBD1 (6 bases). Germline V gene data show CDR1 as MNHEY and CDR2 as SMNVEV (reference sequence). With 5 bases removed from V and 7 bases from J, the gap between germline ends came to 20 bases. This CDR3 spans 15 amino acids. CDR3 residues: CASSPVRPGTSEAFF. CDR3 nucleotide sequence: TGTGCCAGCAGTCCGGTGAGACCCGGGACAAGTGAAGCTTTCTTT.

Only a few counts were recorded for this clone. The CDR3 spells CAWSREGFEKLFF. DNA for the CDR3: TGTGCCTGGAGCAGGGAGGGTTTTGAAAAACTGTTTTTT. The gene calls are TRBV30 and TRBJ1-4; D may be TRBD1 (5 bases). Trimming shortened V by 3 bases and J by 7 bases, and 12 bases separated the two germline ends. Germline values: CDR1 GTSNPN, CDR2 SVGIG (reference sequence). CDR3 length: 13 residues.

The V call is TRBV6-5, the J call TRBJ1-1, with D perhaps matching TRBD1 (5 bases). The V and J ends lost 2 bases and 11 bases respectively, with 15 bases between them. Per germline, CDR1 MNHEY and CDR2 SVGAGI. The CDR3 has 13 residues. This CDR3 is CASSYAPAGTAFF. As DNA, the CDR3 is TGTGCCAGCAGTTACGCCCCAGCAGGGACGGCTTTCTTT.

The chain joins TRBV27 to TRBJ1-2, with no clear D. Deletions cut 5 bases from V and 4 bases from J, with 8 bases between. The germline V gene encodes CDR1 MNHEY and CDR2 SMNVEV (reference sequence). This CDR3 comprises 12 residues. CDR3: CASSETVYGYTF. CDR3 DNA: TGTGCCAGCAGTGAAACGGTCTATGGCTACACCTTC.

Remarks on this clone: Additional DNA sequences in this sample encode the identical CDR3. The chain has TRBV27 and TRBJ2-7; D is uncertain. V was pared by 4 bases and J by 2 bases, with 9 bases between. The CDR3 has 13 amino acids. The germline V gene encodes CDR1 MNHEY and CDR2 SMNVEV (reference sequence). The CDR3 region is CASSSNPPYEQYF. The DNA of the CDR3 is TGTGCCAGCAGTTCCAATCCCCCCTACGAGCAGTACTTC.

The chain has TRBV5-1 and TRBJ2-3; the match to TRBD2 covers 16 bases. The CDR3 runs 18 residues. Trimming cost V 2 bases and J 5 bases; bases outside gene matches: 8. CDR1 and CDR2 from the germline V gene are SGHRS and YFSETQ. The CDR3 nucleotides are TGCGCCAGCAGCTTATTGGGGACTAGCGGGAGGGCCATAGATACGCAGTATTTT. This gives the protein CASSLLGTSGRAIDTQYF.

This chain joins TRBV7-2 and TRBJ1-3; D gene unclear. The germline V and J ends were trimmed by 2 bases and 0 bases, with 11 bases remaining between them. The germline V gene has CDR1 SGHTA and CDR2 FQGNSA. The CDR3 consists of 16 residues. The CDR3 reads CASSLLPWVSGNTIYF. CDR3 sequence (DNA): TGTGCCAGCAGCTTACTCCCTTGGGTCTCTGGAAACACCATATATTTT.

The sample holds a few counts of this clone. This rearrangement joins TRBV7-6 to TRBJ1-4; D possibly corresponds to TRBD1 (5 bases). Germline values: CDR1 SGHVS, CDR2 FNYEAQ. The CDR3 extends over 14 amino acids. V lost 5 bases, J lost 8 bases, and 15 bases lay in between. CDR3 DNA: TGTGCCAGCAGCATCCGGGACGGGGAAGAAAAACTGTTTTTT. Translating it yields CASSIRDGEEKLFF.

The chain is built from TRBV18 and TRBJ2-5, with a weak D call TRBD2 (6 bases). The CDR3 extends over 14 amino acids. Germline CDR1 KGHSH, CDR2 LQKENI. The V end was cut by 6 bases, the J end by 4 bases, with 15 bases between. This chain's CDR3 is CASSSRLEGETQYF. In DNA, the CDR3 is TGTGCCAGCTCCTCCAGACTAGAAGGAGAGACCCAGTACTTC.

The chain recombines TRBV6-6 with TRBJ2-7; 10 positions match TRBD1. Unmatched junction bases numbered 5, after V lost 6 bases and J lost 3 bases. The length of the CDR3 is 14 residues. Germline CDR1 reads MNHNY; CDR2 reads SVGAGI (reference sequence). Written as DNA, the CDR3 is TGTGCCAGCAGCCGCGGACAGGGGGACTACGAGCAGTACTTC. This sequence encodes CASSRGQGDYEQYF.

The chain recombines TRBV4-2 with TRBJ1-2; D ambiguous. With 4 bases removed from V and 5 bases from J, the gap between germline ends came to 17 bases. Germline CDR1 is LGHNA and CDR2 is YNFKEQ. This CDR3 has 15 residues. Written as DNA, the CDR3 is TGTGCCAGCAGCCCCTACGAAGATGACGATTATGGCTACACCTTC. Residues: CASSPYEDDDYGYTF.

The chain links TRBV5-4 to TRBJ2-5, with D unresolved. V was shortened by 4 bases and J by 2 bases, with 9 bases between the two germline ends. This CDR3 is 13 amino acids long. Germline V gives CDR1 SGHNT, CDR2 YYREEE (reference sequence). CDR3 protein: CASSPRQQETQYF. The CDR3 nucleotides are TGTGCCAGCAGCCCTCGCCAGCAAGAGACCCAGTACTTC.

The genes are TRBV30 and TRBJ2-7, with 9 nucleotides matching TRBD2. CDR1 and CDR2 (germline): GTSNPN, SVGIG (reference sequence). There are 15 residues in the CDR3. V shed 8 bases, J shed 3 bases, and the junction held 14 bases outside the gene matches. For the CDR3, the DNA is TGTGCCGCGGGGGGGATCTTCAGCGGGCACTACGAGCAGTACTTC. Amino acid sequence: CAAGGIFSGHYEQYF.

The genes are TRBV20-1 and TRBJ2-4; D possibly uses TRBD1 or TRBD2 (5 bases each). From germline, CDR1 is DFQATT and CDR2 SNEGSKA (reference sequence). The CDR3 extends over 11 amino acids. This CDR3 reads CRAADGTLRYF. CDR3 nucleotide sequence: TGCAGAGCGGCGGACGGGACGCTTCGGTACTTC.

In DNA form, the CDR3 reads TGTGCCAGCAGCGTAGGTCAGGGACCCGGAAACACCATATATTTT. Its protein is CASSVGQGPGNTIYF. The rearrangement uses TRBV9 and TRBJ1-3; D is perhaps TRBD1 (5 bases). CDR3 length equals 15 residues. Germline V gene data show CDR1 as SGDLS and CDR2 as YYNGEE. Trimming pared 0 bases from V and 4 bases from J, leaving 11 bases between. Supplemented by reference TRBV9 and TRBJ1-3, the full variable domain reads DSGVTQTPKHLITATGQRVTLRCSPRSGDLSVYWYQQSLDQGLQFLIQYYNGEERAKGNILERFSAQQFPDLHSELNLSSLELGDSALYFCASSVGQGPGNTIYFGEGSWLTVV.